This paragraph reports one T cell receptor beta chain. Its antigen is undetermined. The data stem from a study of T cell responses to AZD1222 COVID-19 vaccine. Study-wide points: Donors were mostly white British, more females; clonal diversity possibly underestimated. There were repertoire samples only from the period after the peak T cell response.

Researchers grouped second doses given at about 4 or about 12 weeks into one pool. Assay used: immunoSEQ multiplex PCR; TCRdb lists only in-frame clones, some missing. This table has over 130,000 clones, approximately 90% appearing once. The source was peripheral blood, collected 28 days after the second AZD1222 dose. The sequence came from an adult who received the AZD1222 COVID-19 vaccine.

The CDR3 coding sequence is TGTGCCAGTAGTCCCCAGGACAGGCAAGCAGCTTTCTTT. Amino acid sequence: CASSPQDRQAAFF. The gene calls are TRBV19 and TRBJ1-1; 7 bases map to TRBD1. Per the germline V gene, CDR1 is LNHDA and CDR2 is SQIVND (reference sequence). This CDR3 has 13 residues. Trimming at V came to 5 bases and at J to 10 bases, leaving 10 bases not matched to a gene.